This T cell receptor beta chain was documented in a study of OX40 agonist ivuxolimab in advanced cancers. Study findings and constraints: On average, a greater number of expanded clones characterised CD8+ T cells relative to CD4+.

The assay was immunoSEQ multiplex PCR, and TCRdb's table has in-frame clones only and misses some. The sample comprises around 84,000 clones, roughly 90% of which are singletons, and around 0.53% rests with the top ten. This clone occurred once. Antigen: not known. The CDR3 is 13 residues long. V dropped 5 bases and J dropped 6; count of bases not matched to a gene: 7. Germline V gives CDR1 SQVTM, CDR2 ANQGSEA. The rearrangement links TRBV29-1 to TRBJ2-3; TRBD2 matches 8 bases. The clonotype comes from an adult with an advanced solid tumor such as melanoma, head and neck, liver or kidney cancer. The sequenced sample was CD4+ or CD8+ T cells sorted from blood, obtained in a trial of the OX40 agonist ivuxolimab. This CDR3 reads CSVSEVAGDTQYF. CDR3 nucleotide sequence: TGCAGCGTTTCTGAGGTAGCGGGGGATACGCAGTATTTT.